Shown below are 9 T cell receptor beta chains from a single sample sequenced in a study of beta chain features in type 1 diabetes. Study results and caveats: TCRB CDR3 length was moderately but significantly reduced in all four CD4+ subsets of Type 1 diabetes patients.

The whole isolated RNA underwent reverse transcription, so sequencing captured expressed TCRB transcripts. The protocol was immunoSEQ multiplex PCR, while the TCRdb copy is restricted to in-frame clones and leaves out a portion. The table has approximately 260,000 clones, roughly 21% seen once. Antigens for these TCRs are unknown. The sample taken for sequencing was naive CD4+ T cells from blood. These receptors were obtained from a woman aged 40-49 years with type 1 diabetes.

This clone was seen more than once but under ten times. This chain joins TRBV7-3 and TRBJ1-2; weak D call: TRBD1 (6 bases). The CDR3 is made up of 12 amino acids. With 4 bases removed from V and 8 bases from J, the gap between germline ends came to 11 bases. Germline CDR1 SGHTA, CDR2 FQGTGA. Here the CDR3 reads CASSSTGLGYTF. The CDR3 nucleotides are TGTGCCAGCAGCTCGACAGGTTTGGGCTACACCTTC.

This sequence joins TRBV6-6 and TRBJ2-7; TRBD1 aligns across 8 bases. Looked up from germline, CDR1 is MNHNY and CDR2 is SVGAGI (reference sequence). The CDR3 is 13 amino acids. J was trimmed by 3 bases and V by 7 bases; bases with no gene match: 5. CDR3 region: CASTTGAGYEQYF. The CDR3, as DNA: TGTGCCAGCACGACAGGGGCAGGCTACGAGCAGTACTTC.

This clone came up a few times. The chain carries TRBV7-9 and TRBJ1-4; D remains ambiguous. V lost 6 bases to trimming and J lost 2 bases, with 16 bases between them. The CDR3 loop spans 16 amino acids. Germline CDR1 reads SEHNR; CDR2 reads FQNEAQ (reference sequence). CDR3 amino acids: CASRPYSPRTNEKLFF. CDR3 DNA sequence: TGTGCCAGCAGGCCGTATTCACCGCGCACTAATGAAAAACTGTTTTTT.

The chain couples TRBV7-3 to TRBJ2-2; 7 bases are a match to TRBD1. This CDR3 is 15 amino acids long. Germline trimming cut 5 bases from V and 3 bases from J; bases unmatched to any gene: 6. Per the germline V gene, CDR1 is SGHTA and CDR2 is FQGTGA. CDR3 loop: CASSPTGIDTGELFF. In nucleotides, the CDR3 is TGTGCCAGCAGCCCGACAGGGATTGACACCGGGGAGCTGTTTTTT.

The gene calls are TRBV7-8 and TRBJ2-1, with 10 nucleotides matching TRBD2. CDR1 is SGHVS and CDR2 is FQNEAQ in the germline V gene. The length of the CDR3 is 12 residues. Trimming removed 5 bases from V and 15 bases from J; junction bases left unmatched: 7. The CDR3 spells CASSPRAGGLFF. CDR3 in DNA: TGTGCCAGCAGCCCCCGAGCGGGAGGGTTGTTCTTC.

The rearrangement uses TRBV28 and TRBJ2-4; possibly TRBD1 for D (5 bases). V shed 3 bases and J shed 0 bases, with 15 bases lying between them. The germline CDR1 and CDR2 sequences are MDHEN and SYDVKM. This CDR3 is built from 17 residues. The CDR3 reads CASSFAQGLLAKNIQYF. The CDR3 DNA reads as TGTGCCAGCAGTTTCGCCCAGGGTCTGCTAGCCAAAAACATTCAGTACTTC.

The J gene is TRBJ2-7, the V gene TRBV11-2, with TRBD1 as a possible D gene (6 bases). Trimming took 1 base from V and 0 from J, leaving 10 bases between them. The CDR3 covers 15 residues. Germline V gene sequence: CDR1 SGHAT, CDR2 FQNNGV. The CDR3 nucleotides are TGTGCCAGCAGCTTAGGGACAGCGATCTCCTACGAGCAGTACTTC. It translates to CASSLGTAISYEQYF.

This clone was recorded a few times. The chain carries TRBV7-8 and TRBJ2-3; D is undetermined. Trimming removed 3 bases from V and 0 bases from J, with 4 bases in between. The CDR3 length is 13 residues. Germline V gene lookup returns CDR1 SGHVS and CDR2 FQNEAQ. CDR3 residues: CASSFSSTDTQYF. The CDR3 DNA sequence: TGTGCCAGCAGCTTTTCTAGCACAGATACGCAGTATTTT.

The CDR3 loop reads CAWRRQVNSEAFF. The CDR3 nucleotides read TGTGCCTGGCGCAGACAGGTGAATTCTGAAGCTTTCTTT. The chain uses TRBV30 and TRBJ1-1; a weak D match, TRBD1 (6 bases). The CDR3 loop spans 13 amino acids. Per the germline V gene, CDR1 is GTSNPN and CDR2 is SVGIG (reference sequence). V was pared by 5 bases and J by 6 bases, with 16 bases between. The full variable domain, completed using reference TRBV30 and TRBJ1-1, is SQTIHQWPATLVQPVGSPLSLECTVEGTSNPNLYWYRQAAGRGLQLLFYSVGIGQISSEVPQNLSASRPQDRQFILSSKKLLLSDSGFYLCAWRRQVNSEAFFGQGTRLTVV.